This paragraph reports one T cell receptor beta chain. Its antigen is unknown. The CDR3 is 15 amino acids. CDR1 is KGHSH, CDR2 LQKENI, per germline. J was trimmed by 7 bases and V by 3 bases; bases with no gene match: 8. This sample stems from a study of T cell responses to AZD1222 COVID-19 vaccine. On the study more broadly: Second-dose recipients at about 4 or about 12 weeks were treated as one pooled group.

TCRdb's table, derived via immunoSEQ multiplex PCR, lists solely in-frame clones and lacks some. The sample carries 94,000 or so clones, 80% to 90% recorded once. General study results and limits: Reportedly, close to half of spike-specific TCRs are directed against unmutated variant regions. Mostly white British, mostly female donors; authors suggested clonal diversity may be underestimated.

This clonotype originated in an adult in good health. This material consisted of peripheral blood, taken on day 0 of AZD1222 vaccination. V usage is TRBV18 and J usage is TRBJ1-2, with 10 bases identical to TRBD1. Here the CDR3 reads CASSPTPGQGLGYTF. CDR3 bases: TGTGCCAGCTCACCCACCCCGGGACAGGGGCTTGGCTACACCTTC.